A selection of T cell receptor beta chains follows, all from one sample in a study of cytomegalovirus exposure and HLA in healthy donors. TCRdb keeps only in-frame clones here, not all; method: immunoSEQ multiplex PCR. There are 85,000 to 100,000 clones in the sample; approximately 80% occur only once, and about 0.79% lies in the top ten. The sample was PBMCs. The source is a woman between 55 and 75 years old in good health and CMV-seronegative. Both conserved end residues are part of each CDR3. A D gene is named only where the DNA matches it firmly. Not every row has a clone size; where given, it reads once, few, many or a size class.

.	.	TRBV10-1	TRBJ1-1	TGCGCCAGCTCTCCTGAACAGAGTATGAACACTGAAGCTTTCTTT	CASSPEQSMNTEAFF
.	few	TRBV2	TRBJ1-1	TGTGCCAGCAATAAGTTAGGGGGTATGAACACTGAAGCTTTCTTT	CASNKLGGMNTEAFF
TRBD1	few	TRBV2	TRBJ1-2	TGTGCCAGCAGGACGACAGGGGTGTACGGCTACACCTTC	CASRTTGVYGYTF
.	.	TRBV5-6	TRBJ1-2	TGTGCCAGCAGCTTGGGTGTTTCTAGAGTCTACACCTTC	CASSLGVSRVYTF
.	.	TRBV5-3	TRBJ1-5	TGTGCCAACCCGACAGTTAGCAATCAGCCCCAGCATTTT	CANPTVSNQPQHF
.	.	TRBV7-9	TRBJ2-7	TGTGCCAGCAGCCCCTCAGGCTACGAGCAGTACTTC	CASSPSGYEQYF
TRBD2	.	TRBV5-1	TRBJ2-1	TGCGCCAGCAGCTTGGCCCCAGGGACTAAAAATGAGCAGTTCTTC	CASSLAPGTKNEQFF
TRBD2	.	TRBV5-5	TRBJ2-3	TGTGCCAGCAGCCCGGACCTAGCGGGGGGGTGGGGCACAGATACGCAGTATTTT	CASSPDLAGGWGTDTQYF
TRBD1	.	TRBV30	TRBJ2-7	TGTGCCTGGAGTAGGTCCCCAGGGGGCGAGCAGTACTTC	CAWSRSPGGEQYF
.	.	TRBV5-4	TRBJ2-3	TGTGCCAGCAGCTTGGACCACGACCGAGGGGATACGCAGTATTTT	CASSLDHDRGDTQYF
.	.	TRBV9	TRBJ1-4	TGTGCCAGCAGCGACCTTTTTAGTGGAAAACTGTTTTTT	CASSDLFSGKLFF
.	.	TRBV4-3	TRBJ1-1	TGCGCCAGCAGCCAAGATCGTAGGGGGAAGGACACTGAAGCTTTCTTT	CASSQDRRGKDTEAFF
TRBD1	.	TRBV9	TRBJ2-6	TGTGCCAGCAGCGGACAGGGAAAGGATGGGGCCAACGTCCTGACTTTC	CASSGQGKDGANVLTF
TRBD2	.	TRBV5-6	TRBJ2-5	TGTGCCAGCAGCGGGAGGACTAGCGGGGGGGACGAAGAGACCCAGTACTTC	CASSGRTSGGDEETQYF
.	.	TRBV18	TRBJ2-1	TGTGCCAGCTCATCCACTAGAGGCGACCAGGGGAATGAGCAGTTCTTC	CASSSTRGDQGNEQFF
TRBD1	.	TRBV14	TRBJ1-1	TGTGCCAGCAGCGAGGGGACAGTTCACACTGAAGCTTTCTTT	CASSEGTVHTEAFF
.	.	TRBV4-1	TRBJ1-6	TGCGCCAGCAGCCAAGATGACAGCTCACCCCTCCACTTT	CASSQDDSSPLHF
.	.	TRBV11-2	TRBJ2-1	TGTGCCAGCAGCTCAATTAGGAGGAATGAGCAGTTCTTC	CASSSIRRNEQFF
TRBD1	.	TRBV27	TRBJ1-1	TGTGCCAGCAGTAGGGAGACAGGGGGATACGCTGAAGCTTTCTTT	CASSRETGGYAEAFF
TRBD1	once	TRBV18	TRBJ2-7	TGTGCCAGCTCACCTTCGACAGGGACCTACGAGCAGTACTTC	CASSPSTGTYEQYF
.	.	TRBV5-1	TRBJ1-3	TGCGCCAGCAGATTTGACAGTTCTGGAAACACCATATATTTT	CASRFDSSGNTIYF
TRBD1	.	TRBV29-1	TRBJ1-1	TGCAGCGTATCCACCGGGACAGGGGTGTTTGCGAACACTGAAGCTTTCTTT	CSVSTGTGVFANTEAFF
.	.	TRBV27	TRBJ2-7	TGTGCCAGCAGGTCAGGGGCAGGGGCCTACGAGCAGTACTTC	CASRSGAGAYEQYF
.	.	TRBV4-1	TRBJ2-7	TGCGCCAGCAGCCAAGCCCCGGGTTACGAGCAGTACTTC	CASSQAPGYEQYF
TRBD1	few	TRBV7-2	TRBJ2-1	TGTGCCAGCAGCGAATTAACAGGGGGCCCTGAGCAGTTCTTC	CASSELTGGPEQFF
TRBD1	.	TRBV10-3	TRBJ2-3	TGTGCCATCAGTGCAGAGACAGGGCGATATACAGATACGCAGTATTTT	CAISAETGRYTDTQYF
TRBD2	.	TRBV6-5	TRBJ2-7	TGTGCCAGCAGTCTCACGGGGGGGCGCTACGAGCAGTACTTC	CASSLTGGRYEQYF
.	.	TRBV4-1	TRBJ2-2	TGCGCCAGCAGCCAAGCTTGGCAGCTGAACACCGGGGAGCTGTTCTTT	CASSQAWQLNTGELFF
.	once	TRBV5-6	TRBJ2-7	TGTGCCAGCAGCTTGAGACGGGGCTCCTACGAGCAGTACTTC	CASSLRRGSYEQYF
.	.	TRBV14	TRBJ2-1	TGTGCCAGCAGCCAAAAGGGGGGGGTAGCGTCTTATCCCTACAATGAGCAGTTCTTC	CASSQKGGVASYPYNEQFF
.	.	TRBV6-6	TRBJ2-7	TGTGCCAGCAGTTACGGGGGCCCCGGCGAGCAGTACTTC	CASSYGGPGEQYF
.	.	TRBV18	TRBJ1-2	TGTGCCAGCTCACTCGGGACAACTGGAGATGGCTACACCTTC	CASSLGTTGDGYTF
TRBD1	few	TRBV5-6	TRBJ2-7	TGTGCCAGCAGCCCCGGGACAGGGCCCTACGAGCAGTACTTC	CASSPGTGPYEQYF
.	.	TRBV5-5	TRBJ1-4	TGTGCCAGCAGCTCCGGGGAGGCGGGGGATAATGAAAAACTGTTTTTT	CASSSGEAGDNEKLFF
.	.	TRBV7-9	TRBJ1-6	TGTGCCAGCAGCAGGGGGAATTCACCCCTCCACTTT	CASSRGNSPLHF
TRBD2	few	TRBV15	TRBJ2-1	TGTGCCACCAGCAGGTCAGCGGGAGGGGTTGATGAGCAGTTCTTC	CATSRSAGGVDEQFF
TRBD1	.	TRBV6-5	TRBJ1-6	TGTGCCAGCAGTTACACAGGGGCTTCTTCACCCCTCCACTTT	CASSYTGASSPLHF
.	.	TRBV18	TRBJ1-2	TGTGCCAGCTCACCGACCCTCCAGGCAGGGGTCTATGGCTACACCTTC	CASSPTLQAGVYGYTF
.	.	TRBV2	TRBJ2-2	TGTGCCAGCAGTGAGTGGGCCACGAACACCGGGGAGCTGTTTTTT	CASSEWATNTGELFF